Listed below are T cell receptor beta chains from one sample, sequenced in a study of shared clonotypes between healthy human individuals. Repertoires were generated with immunoSEQ multiplex PCR, while TCRdb's copy carries only in-frame clones and drops some. The sample includes hundreds of thousands of clones, around four fifths of them seen just once. The sample comprised memory CD4+ T cells sorted from blood. Receptor source: a woman younger than 45 in good health. Both conserved end residues are part of each CDR3. A D gene is named only where the DNA matches it firmly. The listing skips clone size in some rows; elsewhere it reads once, few, many or a size class.

V	size	D	J	DNA	CDR3
TRBV2	-	TRBD2	TRBJ2-3	TGTGCCAGCAGTCGACTAGCGGGAGGGACAGATACGCAGTATTTT	CASSRLAGGTDTQYF
TRBV7-2	few	-	TRBJ2-5	TGTGCCAGCAGCTTAGAGGCGACTACGAGCTGGGAGACCCAGTACTTC	CASSLEATTSWETQYF
TRBV19	-	-	TRBJ2-3	TGTGCCAGTAGTATAACCGCAACAGATACGCAGTATTTT	CASSITATDTQYF
TRBV18	-	TRBD1	TRBJ2-7	TGTGCCAGCTCACCACAGGCAGGGGGCCTCTCCTACGAGCAGTACTTC	CASSPQAGGLSYEQYF
TRBV28	many	-	TRBJ2-7	TGTGCCAGCAGCAAAGGAGGCGCGGGATTTTTTTCCTACGAGCAGTACTTC	CASSKGGAGFFSYEQYF
TRBV19	-	TRBD1	TRBJ1-2	TGTGCCAGTAGTGTTACCGGGACAGGCGGTATAGGCTACACCTTC	CASSVTGTGGIGYTF
TRBV29-1	once	TRBD1	TRBJ2-7	TGCAGCGTTGAAACCGGGGGGACAGGGGAGAGCTACGAGCAGTACTTC	CSVETGGTGESYEQYF
TRBV5-1	-	-	TRBJ1-1	TGCGCCAGCAGCTTGGAGGCCCCCACTGAAGCTTTCTTT	CASSLEAPTEAFF
TRBV7-6	-	-	TRBJ2-1	TGTGCCAGCAGCTTAGTTACTAGCCCTGATTACAATGAGCAGTTCTTC	CASSLVTSPDYNEQFF
TRBV7-6	-	-	TRBJ2-7	TGTGCCAGCAGCTTAGGTGCTTCTGGGCCCTCCAGCTCCTACGAGCAGTACTTC	CASSLGASGPSSSYEQYF
TRBV27	-	-	TRBJ2-1	TGTGCCAGCAGCAGAGGGGGGTGGTTGAGCTCCTACAATGAGCAGTTCTTC	CASSRGGWLSSYNEQFF
TRBV7-2	-	TRBD1	TRBJ1-5	TGTGCCAGCAGCAGGGACAGGGAACAGCCCCAGCATTTT	CASSRDREQPQHF
TRBV6-1	-	-	TRBJ1-2	TGTGCCAGCCGGGTAACTAACTATGGCTACACCTTC	CASRVTNYGYTF
TRBV5-1	once	TRBD2	TRBJ2-1	TGCGCCAGCAGCAACCCTAGCGGGGGTTACAATGAGCAGTTCTTC	CASSNPSGGYNEQFF
TRBV7-9	-	-	TRBJ2-5	TGTGCCAGCCGACCGGGCCCCGTGGAGACCCAGTACTTC	CASRPGPVETQYF
TRBV28	-	-	TRBJ2-2	TGTGCCAGCTTGTATGGCAACACCGGGGAGCTGTTTTTT	CASLYGNTGELFF
TRBV18	once	-	TRBJ1-5	TGTGCCAGCTCACCAGGAGGGCACAATAGCAATCAGCCCCAGCATTTT	CASSPGGHNSNQPQHF
TRBV19	-	-	TRBJ2-6	TGTGCCAGTAGGGTCCCAGGGGTATCTGGGGCCAACGTCCTGACTTTC	CASRVPGVSGANVLTF
TRBV28	-	TRBD2	TRBJ2-3	TGTGCCAGCAGTCCGACTAGCGGGAGGGCCCGGGTTAGCACAGATACGCAGTATTTT	CASSPTSGRARVSTDTQYF
TRBV5-4	-	-	TRBJ2-7	TGTGCCAGCAGCTTCGTGCCGGGAGAGCAGTACTTC	CASSFVPGEQYF
TRBV6-6	-	TRBD2	TRBJ2-5	TGTGCCAGCAGAACATCTAGCGGGAGGGTTGAGACCCAGTACTTC	CASRTSSGRVETQYF
TRBV2	-	-	TRBJ2-5	TGTGCCAGCAGTGTGACTATGGGGGCAGAGACCCAGTACTTC	CASSVTMGAETQYF
TRBV12-5	-	-	TRBJ2-5	TGTGCTAGTGGTTCGGGGGTAGAGGAGACCCAGTACTTC	CASGSGVEETQYF
TRBV10-2	-	-	TRBJ2-7	TGCGCCAGCAGTCGGACAGAGGGTGGGGGGGAGCAGTACTTC	CASSRTEGGGEQYF
TRBV5-8	-	-	TRBJ2-1	TGTGCCAGCAGCTTGGTTAAGTTCGATCGCTCCTACAATGAGCAGTTCTTC	CASSLVKFDRSYNEQFF
TRBV29-1	-	-	TRBJ1-1	TGCAGCGCCCTCGGGCCAGGGCCCCCTGAAGCTTTCTTT	CSALGPGPPEAFF
TRBV4-1	-	-	TRBJ2-3	TGCGCCAGCAGCCAAGATCCCGGGGGAGATACGCAGTATTTT	CASSQDPGGDTQYF